This TCR beta chain was sequenced for a study of T cell responses to AZD1222 COVID-19 vaccine. Findings of the study overall: Spike as a whole was targeted by vaccine-associated CD4 TCRs, dominant at 160-218 and 743-854.

Sequencing used immunoSEQ multiplex PCR; TCRdb keeps in-frame clones, though not all of them. The sample carries some 90,000 clones, 80% to 90% recorded once. Comment on this clone: The antigen is not known.

The sample here was peripheral blood, taken on day 0 of AZD1222 vaccination. The receptor comes from an adult in good health.

CDR3 residues: CASSVGAPGQGWGYTF. CDR3 nucleotide sequence: TGTGCCAGCAGCGTAGGGGCCCCCGGACAGGGCTGGGGCTACACCTTC. The gene calls are TRBV9 and TRBJ1-2; 8 bases agree with TRBD1. This CDR3 has 16 residues. Trimming took 0 bases from V and 8 from J; bases not matched to a gene: 12. Germline lookup yields CDR1 SGDLS and CDR2 YYNGEE.